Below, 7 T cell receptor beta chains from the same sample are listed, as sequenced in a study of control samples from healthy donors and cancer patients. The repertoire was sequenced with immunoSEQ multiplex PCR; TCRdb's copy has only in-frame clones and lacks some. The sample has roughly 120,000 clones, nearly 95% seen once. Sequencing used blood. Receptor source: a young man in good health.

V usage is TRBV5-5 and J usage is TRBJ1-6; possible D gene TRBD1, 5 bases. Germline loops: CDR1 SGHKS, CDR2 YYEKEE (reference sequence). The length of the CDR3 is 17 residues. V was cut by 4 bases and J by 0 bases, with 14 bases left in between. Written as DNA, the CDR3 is TGTGCCAGCAGCCGGGACGGCCTAAGCTCCTATAATTCACCCCTCCACTTT. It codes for CASSRDGLSSYNSPLHF.

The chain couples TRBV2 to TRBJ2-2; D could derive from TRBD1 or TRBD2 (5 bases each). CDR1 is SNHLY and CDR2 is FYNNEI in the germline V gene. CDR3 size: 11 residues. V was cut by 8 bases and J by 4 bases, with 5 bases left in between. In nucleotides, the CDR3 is TGTGCCAGCGGGACCACCGGGGAGCTGTTTTTT. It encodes CASGTTGELFF.

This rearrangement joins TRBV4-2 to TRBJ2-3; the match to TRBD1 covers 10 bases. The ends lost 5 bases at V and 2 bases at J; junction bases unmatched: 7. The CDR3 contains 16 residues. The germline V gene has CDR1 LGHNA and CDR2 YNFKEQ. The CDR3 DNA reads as TGTGCCAGCAGCTCGAGGGACAGGGGATACACAGATACGCAGTATTTT. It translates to CASSSRDRGYTDTQYF.

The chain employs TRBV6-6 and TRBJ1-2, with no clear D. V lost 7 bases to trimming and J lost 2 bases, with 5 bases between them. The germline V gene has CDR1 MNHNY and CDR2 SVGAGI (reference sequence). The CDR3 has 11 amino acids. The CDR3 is CASTLNYGYTF. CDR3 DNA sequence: TGTGCCAGCACTTTAAACTATGGCTACACCTTC.

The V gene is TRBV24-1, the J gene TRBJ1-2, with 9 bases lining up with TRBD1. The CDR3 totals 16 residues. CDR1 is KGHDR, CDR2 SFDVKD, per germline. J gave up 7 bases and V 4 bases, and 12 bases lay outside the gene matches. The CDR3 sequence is CATSDPQDRGERGYTF. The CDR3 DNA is TGTGCCACCAGTGACCCTCAGGACAGGGGAGAGCGTGGCTACACCTTC.

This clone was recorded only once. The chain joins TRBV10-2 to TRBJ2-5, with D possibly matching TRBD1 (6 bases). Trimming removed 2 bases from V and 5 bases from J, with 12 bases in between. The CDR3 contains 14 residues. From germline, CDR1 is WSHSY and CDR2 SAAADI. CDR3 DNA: TGCGCCAGCAGTGAGGGCAGGGGATTGGAGACCCAGTACTTC. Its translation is CASSEGRGLETQYF.

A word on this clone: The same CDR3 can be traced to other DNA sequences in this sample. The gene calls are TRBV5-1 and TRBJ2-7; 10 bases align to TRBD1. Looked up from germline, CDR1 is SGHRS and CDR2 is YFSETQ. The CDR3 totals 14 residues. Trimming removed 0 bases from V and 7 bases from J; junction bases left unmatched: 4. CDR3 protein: CASSLGDRGWEQYF. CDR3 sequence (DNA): TGCGCCAGCAGCTTGGGGGACAGGGGTTGGGAGCAGTACTTC.